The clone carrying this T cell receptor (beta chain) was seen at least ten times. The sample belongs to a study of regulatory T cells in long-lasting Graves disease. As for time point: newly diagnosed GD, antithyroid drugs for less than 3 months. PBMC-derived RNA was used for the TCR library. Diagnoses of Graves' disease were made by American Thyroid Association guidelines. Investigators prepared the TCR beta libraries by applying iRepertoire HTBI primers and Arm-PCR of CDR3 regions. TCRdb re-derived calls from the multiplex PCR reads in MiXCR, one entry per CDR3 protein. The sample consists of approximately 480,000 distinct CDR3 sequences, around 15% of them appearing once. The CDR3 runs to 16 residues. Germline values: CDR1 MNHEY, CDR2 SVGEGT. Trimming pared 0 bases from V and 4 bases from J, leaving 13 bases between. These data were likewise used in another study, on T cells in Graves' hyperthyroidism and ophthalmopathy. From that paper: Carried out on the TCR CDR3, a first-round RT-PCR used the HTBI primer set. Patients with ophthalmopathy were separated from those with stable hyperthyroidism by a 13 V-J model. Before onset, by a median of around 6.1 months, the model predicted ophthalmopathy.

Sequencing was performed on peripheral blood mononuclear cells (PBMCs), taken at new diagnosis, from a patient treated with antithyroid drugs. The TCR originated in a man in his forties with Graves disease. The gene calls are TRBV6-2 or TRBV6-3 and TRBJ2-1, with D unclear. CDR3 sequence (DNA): TGTGCCAGCAGTTACTCGACCGCACTCCTATACAATGAGCAGTTCTTC. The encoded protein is CASSYSTALLYNEQFF.